A selection of T cell receptor beta chains follows, all from one sample in a study of T cells in Graves' hyperthyroidism and ophthalmopathy. TCRdb itself ran the multiplex PCR reads through MiXCR, one entry per CDR3 protein. The sample records more than 40,000 distinct CDR3 sequences, 49% being singletons. What was sequenced was peripheral blood or thyroid tissue (not recorded which). The source of these receptors is a woman aged 45-65 years with Graves' hyperthyroidism. CDR3s include the opening cysteine and the closing phenylalanine or tryptophan. A D gene is named only where the DNA matches it firmly. Clone size is stated in some rows and not others, as once, few, many or a class when expanded.

j_call clone_size v_call d_call cdr3_aa cdr3_nt
TRBJ1-6 many TRBV4-2 . CASSQESTYNSPLHF TGTGCCAGCAGCCAAGAGTCCACGTATAATTCACCCCTCCACTTT
TRBJ1-2 many TRBV12-3/TRBV12-4 . CASSFGNYGYTF TGTGCCAGCAGTTTCGGCAACTATGGCTACACCTTC
TRBJ2-7 many TRBV6-2/TRBV6-3 . CASSCSSSQDEQYF TGTGCCAGCAGTTGCTCATCTAGCCAAGACGAGCAGTACTTC
TRBJ2-3 . TRBV5-1 . CASSPSVVRAAGTQYF TGCGCCAGCAGCCCGTCGGTGGTGAGGGCGGCGGGTACGCAGTATTTT
TRBJ1-2 many TRBV7-9 . CASSASGDGYTF TGTGCCAGCAGCGCCAGTGGGGATGGCTACACCTTC
TRBJ2-5 many TRBV7-2 TRBD1 CASSLGVLADRGGETQYF TGTGCCAGCAGCTTAGGGGTGTTGGCGGACAGGGGAGGAGAGACCCAGTACTTC
TRBJ2-7 . TRBV7-2 . CASSLAGLGRQNSYEQYF TGCGCCAGCAGCTTGGCGGGCCTGGGACGCCAAAACTCCTACGAGCAGTACTTC
TRBJ2-7 . TRBV25-1 TRBD2 CASSEWGTRGAYEQYF TGTGCCAGCAGTGAATGGGGGACTAGGGGGGCCTACGAGCAGTACTTC
TRBJ1-4 many TRBV6-2/TRBV6-3 . CASSYFRATNEKLFF TGTGCCAGCAGTTACTTCCGTGCAACTAATGAAAAACTGTTTTTT
TRBJ1-5 . TRBV20-1 . CSAGQPNQPQHF TGCAGTGCTGGACAGCCCAATCAGCCCCAGCATTTT
TRBJ2-2 . TRBV19 TRBD2 CASSSGRALGGELFF TGTGCCAGCTCTAGCGGGAGGGCCCTTGGCGGGGAGCTGTTTTTT
TRBJ1-5 . TRBV20-1 . CSCGQYQPQHF TGCAGCTGCGGGCAATATCAGCCCCAGCATTTT
TRBJ2-5 many TRBV20-1 TRBD2 CSAVGTSGKRETQYF TGCAGTGCAGTGGGGACTAGCGGGAAGAGGGAGACCCAGTACTTC
TRBJ2-2 . TRBV2 TRBD1 CASGPGQGIGELFF TGTGCCAGCGGCCCGGGACAGGGTATCGGGGAGCTGTTTTTC
TRBJ2-7 many TRBV9 . CASSLVSDGGTYEQYF TGTGCCAGCAGCCTCGTCTCTGACGGCGGTACCTACGAGCAGTACTTC
TRBJ2-7 once TRBV4-1 TRBD1 CASSQRTGLSYEQYF TGCGCCAGCAGCCAAAGGACAGGCCTGTCCTACGAGCAGTACTTC
TRBJ1-2 . TRBV29-1 . CSLIQTSGYGYTF TGCAGCTTGATTCAGACCTCTGGCTATGGCTACACCTTC
TRBJ1-4 many TRBV6-5 . CASSYKTGTEKLFF TGTGCCAGCAGTTACAAAACAGGGACGGAAAAACTGTTTTTT
TRBJ1-4 . TRBV12-3/TRBV12-4 . CASSLRPGTDEKLFF TGTGCCAGCAGTTTGCGCCCAGGAACTGATGAAAAACTGTTTTTT
TRBJ1-1 many TRBV11-2 . CASSLGGWPFF TGTGCCAGCAGCTTAGGCGGGTGGCCTTTCTTT
TRBJ2-7 many TRBV7-9 . CASSSSGLGEQYF TGTGCCAGCAGCTCGTCCGGGTTGGGCGAGCAGTACTTC
TRBJ2-6 . TRBV28 TRBD1 CASSVPGQGRSGANVLTF TGTGCCAGCAGTGTTCCGGGACAGGGGCGCTCTGGGGCCAACGTCCTGACTTTC
TRBJ2-2 many TRBV7-2 . CASSPYRFSNTGELFF TGTGCCAGCAGCCCCTACCGGTTTTCGAACACCGGGGAGCTGTTTTTT
TRBJ1-2 many TRBV7-9 . CASSPPIAVTNYGYTF TGTGCCAGCTCACCACCGATAGCAGTTACTAACTATGGCTACACCTTC
TRBJ1-4 . TRBV9 . CASSAPGPPNEKLFF TGTGCCAGCAGCGCGCCGGGGCCACCTAATGAAAAACTGTTTTTT
TRBJ2-6 few TRBV4-3 TRBD1 CASSQSPGQGSGANVLTF TGCGCCAGCAGCCAATCACCGGGACAGGGCTCTGGGGCCAACGTCCTGACTTTC
TRBJ2-7 many TRBV3-1 . CASSQSTGKDLYEQYF TGTGCCAGCAGCCAATCTACAGGGAAAGACCTGTACGAGCAGTACTTC
TRBJ1-5 many TRBV28 . CASSLVSVGQPQHF TGTGCCAGCAGTTTAGTCAGCGTTGGCCAGCCCCAGCATTTT
TRBJ1-1 . TRBV29-1 TRBD1 CSGRDRGEEAFF TGCAGCGGACGGGACAGGGGTGAGGAAGCTTTCTTT
TRBJ1-1 many TRBV4-1 . CASSHLAGQGGTEAFF TGCGCCAGCAGCCACCTGGCGGGTCAAGGGGGCACTGAAGCTTTCTTT
TRBJ1-5 . TRBV14 . CASSNNQPQHF TGTGCCAGCAGTAACAATCAGCCCCAGCATTTT
TRBJ2-2 . TRBV13 . CASSTGQGSGELFF TGTGCCAGCAGCACGGGGCAGGGAAGCGGGGAGCTGTTTTTT
TRBJ2-5 few TRBV5-5 TRBD2 CASSQALAGQETQYF TGTGCCAGCAGCCAAGCCCTAGCGGGACAAGAGACCCAGTACTTC
TRBJ2-5 . TRBV7-9 TRBD1 CASSSLGQGARGTQYF TGTGCCAGCAGCTCCCTCGGACAGGGGGCTCGGGGGACCCAGTACTTC
TRBJ2-7 many TRBV20-1 . CSANSGFGQYF TGCAGTGCTAATTCGGGCTTTGGGCAGTACTTC
TRBJ2-5 . TRBV29-1 . CSGERVGTQYF TGCAGCGGAGAAAGGGTGGGGACCCAGTACTTC
TRBJ2-6 . TRBV7-3 . CASSLLGGRTGANVLTF TGTGCCAGCAGCTTATTAGGGGGGCGAACCGGGGCCAACGTCCTGACTTTC
TRBJ2-2 . TRBV10-3 TRBD1 CAISESGGQRTGELFF TGTGCCATCAGTGAGTCAGGGGGACAGCGAACCGGGGAGCTGTTTTTT
TRBJ2-7 many TRBV20-1 TRBD1 CSARDFETGGYEQYF TGCAGTGCTAGAGATTTCGAGACAGGGGGTTACGAGCAGTACTTC
TRBJ2-3 . TRBV6-1 . CASSEAGSGTDTQYF TGTGCCAGCAGTGAAGCCGGAAGTGGCACAGATACGCAGTATTTT
TRBJ2-7 . TRBV15 TRBD1 CATSSAIDRGVLGYEQYF TGTGCCACCAGCAGTGCTATCGACAGGGGAGTACTGGGCTACGAGCAGTACTTC
TRBJ1-1 . TRBV19 TRBD1 CASSRQGPSEAFF TGTGCCAGTAGCCGACAGGGACCCTCTGAAGCTTTCTTT
TRBJ2-2 . TRBV2 TRBD1 CASSGTGGTGELFF TGTGCCAGCAGCGGGACAGGGGGCACCGGGGAGCTGTTTTTT
TRBJ1-1 many TRBV2 . CASSPGRREPFF TGTGCCAGCAGTCCGGGACGGAGGGAACCTTTCTTT
TRBJ2-5 . TRBV5-6 TRBD2 CASSSGLAGQETQYF TGTGCCAGCAGCTCTGGACTAGCGGGCCAAGAGACCCAGTACTTC
TRBJ2-5 many TRBV28 . CASSSMRVETQYF TGTGCCAGCAGTTCGATGCGGGTAGAGACCCAGTACTTC
TRBJ1-3 few TRBV4-1 . CASSQDQGNSGNTIYF TGCGCCAGCAGCCAAGATCAGGGAAACTCTGGAAACACCATATATTTT
TRBJ2-7 . TRBV10-3 . CAISAQGSITYEQYF TGTGCCATCAGTGCGCAGGGGAGCATCACCTACGAGCAGTACTTC
TRBJ1-5 once TRBV10-3 . CAISGEGRQLQHF TGTGCCATCAGTGGAGAGGGACGGCAGCTCCAGCATTTT
TRBJ2-5 many TRBV6-2/TRBV6-3 . CASSYPETQYF TGTGCCAGCAGTTACCCAGAGACCCAGTACTTC
TRBJ2-6 . TRBV15 TRBD1 CATSRDWQGAGANVLTF TGTGCCACCAGCAGAGATTGGCAGGGGGCTGGGGCCAACGTCCTGACTTTC
TRBJ2-6 . TRBV7-2 . CASSGGGRGRGANVLTF TGTGCCAGCAGCGGGGGGGGCAGGGGGCGTGGGGCCAACGTCCTGACTTTC
TRBJ2-7 . TRBV7-8 TRBD1 CASSVRGGTGANYEQYF TGTGCCAGCAGCGTTAGAGGGGGCACTGGGGCCAACTACGAGCAGTACTTC
TRBJ2-5 many TRBV6-2/TRBV6-3 . CASSLNRKETQYF TGTGCCAGCAGTTTAAACAGGAAAGAGACCCAGTACTTC
TRBJ2-6 . TRBV7-9 TRBD1 CASSSTGQGSGANVLTF TGTGCCAGCAGCTCAACGGGACAGGGCTCTGGGGCCAACGTCCTGACTTTC
TRBJ1-2 . TRBV7-4 . CASSLALNYGYTF TGTGCCAGCAGCTTAGCTCTAAACTATGGCTACACCTTC
TRBJ2-7 once TRBV20-1 . CSAIAGTESYEQYF TGCAGTGCTATTGCCGGGACTGAGTCCTACGAGCAGTACTTC